Each of the 24 T cell receptor beta chains below was sequenced from the same sample in a study of identical twins. TCRdb ran MiXCR on the 5' RACE reads and lists one entry per CDR3 protein. The data hold around 250,000 distinct CDR3 sequences, with 5.5% to 7.5% observed a single time. These data also formed part of another study, on T cells expressing NK-cell markers.

Sample: CD8+ T cells sorted from blood. All receptors come from a woman aged 18-29 years in good health.

The rearrangement joins TRBV5-1 to TRBJ2-3; D remains ambiguous. CDR1 and CDR2 from the germline V gene are SGHRS and YFSETQ. The CDR3 runs 15 residues. V lost 5 bases and J lost 0, with 13 bases in between. DNA of the CDR3: TGCGCCAGCAGGATCTGGACCCAGAGCACAGATACGCAGTATTTT. This gives the protein CASRIWTQSTDTQYF.

The chain uses TRBV3-1 and TRBJ2-5, with D unclear. CDR1 LGHDT and CDR2 YNNKEL come from the germline V gene (reference sequence). Trimming cost V 0 bases and J 1 base, with 12 bases left between them. The CDR3 has 16 amino acids. CDR3 in amino acids: CASSQDGVDLQETQYF. The CDR3 DNA sequence: TGTGCCAGCAGCCAAGATGGAGTCGACCTCCAAGAGACCCAGTACTTC.

This clonotype was observed a handful of times. V gene TRBV18 combines with J gene TRBJ2-7, with D perhaps TRBD1 (5 bases). Per germline, CDR1 KGHSH and CDR2 LQKENI. This CDR3 is built from 16 residues. The V end was cut by 5 bases, the J end by 3 bases, with 20 bases between. The CDR3 DNA reads as TGTGCCAGCTCAACCGGAACAGGTAGCACTGTCTACGAGCAGTACTTC. Protein sequence: CASSTGTGSTVYEQYF.

This clonotype was detected only a few times. The CDR3 bases are TGTGCCAGCAGCCAAATGATGGGCGAGCAGTACTTC. Translation: CASSQMMGEQYF. V and J are TRBV2 and TRBJ2-7, with D uncertain. From germline, CDR1 is SNHLY and CDR2 FYNNEI. The CDR3 covers 12 residues. V was clipped by 6 bases and J by 6 bases, with 12 bases between them.

The V call is TRBV27, the J call TRBJ2-7, with D perhaps being TRBD1 or TRBD2 (7 bases each). Germline CDR1 and CDR2: MNHEY and SMNVEV (reference sequence). The CDR3 loop spans 15 amino acids. Trimming pared 7 bases from V and 0 bases from J, leaving 16 bases between. The CDR3: CASTDQGGSSYEQYF. The CDR3 coding sequence is TGTGCCAGCACAGACCAGGGGGGGAGCTCCTACGAGCAGTACTTC.

This clonotype was seen many times. This sequence joins TRBV19 and TRBJ2-7; TRBD2 agrees at 14 bases. The length of the CDR3 is 14 residues. CDR1 and CDR2 from the germline V gene are LNHDA and SQIVND (reference sequence). V was clipped by 9 bases and J by 3 bases; unmatched bases: 4. CDR3 region: CASSGTSGSYEQYF. Written as DNA, the CDR3 is TGTGCCAGCAGTGGGACTAGCGGGAGCTACGAGCAGTACTTC.

Many counts were recorded for this clonotype. The rearrangement joins TRBV9 to TRBJ2-2; perhaps TRBD2 as D (5 bases). The germline CDR1 and CDR2 sequences are SGDLS and YYNGEE. Trimming shortened V by 3 bases and J by 1 base, and 13 bases separated the two germline ends. The CDR3 covers 16 residues. Here the CDR3 reads CASSAPTAGNTGELFF. The CDR3 nucleotides read TGTGCCAGCAGCGCCCCCACTGCGGGGAACACCGGGGAGCTGTTTTTT.

This clonotype has more than one count but fewer than ten. This chain links TRBV7-9 with TRBJ1-1; D uncertain. V lost 5 bases to trimming and J lost 0 bases, with 13 bases between them. The germline V gene encodes CDR1 SEHNR and CDR2 FQNEAQ (reference sequence). The CDR3 covers 15 residues. CDR3 DNA: TGTGCCAGCAGCGAGAGGACGACCATGAACACTGAAGCTTTCTTT. Translating gives CASSERTTMNTEAFF.

Only a few counts were recorded for this clonotype. The chain uses TRBV30 and TRBJ1-2, with D unresolved. Trimming took off 1 base at V and 4 bases at J, with 7 bases between the two ends. The CDR3 sequence is 12 residues long. Germline V gene data show CDR1 as GTSNPN and CDR2 as SVGIG (reference sequence). The chain's CDR3 is CAWSGEIYGYTF. CDR3 bases: TGTGCCTGGAGTGGAGAGATCTATGGCTACACCTTC.

This clonotype occurred a few times. This chain links TRBV7-9 with TRBJ2-6; TRBD2 agrees at 7 bases. This CDR3 region has 17 residues. With 11 bases clipped from V and 0 bases from J, the junction kept 13 bases outside the gene matches. Germline V gives CDR1 SEHNR, CDR2 FQNEAQ (reference sequence). The CDR3 protein is CAVREDRRISGANVLTF. CDR3 DNA: TGTGCCGTCCGGGAGGACCGCCGGATCTCTGGGGCCAACGTCCTGACTTTC. The complete variable domain, with remaining parts taken from reference TRBV7-9 and TRBJ2-6, reads DTGVSQNPRHKITKRGQNVTFRCDPISEHNRLYWYRQTLGQGPEFLTYFQNEAQLEKSRLLSDRFSAERPKGSFSTLEIQRTEQGDSAMYLCAVREDRRISGANVLTFGAGSRLTVL.

The genes are TRBV5-1 and TRBJ2-1, with 11 bases that match TRBD2. CDR1 is SGHRS, CDR2 YFSETQ, per germline. The CDR3 covers 16 residues. The trim removed 4 bases at V and 4 bases at J, leaving 7 bases unmatched. The chain's CDR3 is CASSTIAGGAYNEQFF. The CDR3 DNA reads as TGCGCCAGCAGCACTATAGCGGGAGGGGCGTACAATGAGCAGTTCTTC.

The table lists this clonotype with a few counts. The chain uses TRBV7-9 and TRBJ2-5; the D gene is possibly TRBD2 (5 bases). Germline CDR1 is SEHNR and CDR2 is FQNEAQ (reference sequence). Between the trimmed V and J ends, which lost 1 base and 3 bases, there was a span of 15 bases. This CDR3 contains 16 residues. Here the CDR3 DNA reads TGTGCCAGCAGCTTAGAGGCGGGTCCTGCGGAAGAGACCCAGTACTTC. Protein sequence: CASSLEAGPAEETQYF.

This clonotype has just a few counts. CDR3 amino acids: CAIESRREETQYF. Written as DNA, the CDR3 is TGTGCCATAGAGTCCCGGAGGGAGGAGACCCAGTACTTC. This chain links TRBV2 with TRBJ2-5, with a tentative D call TRBD2 (6 bases). Trimming took 10 bases from V and 5 from J, leaving 17 bases between them. The germline CDR1 and CDR2 sequences are SNHLY and FYNNEI. CDR3 size: 13 residues.

The CDR3 coding sequence is TGTGCCAGCAGCTCGGGACTAGCGGGGGCCCAAGAGACCCAGTACTTC. It translates to CASSSGLAGAQETQYF. The chain joins TRBV7-9 to TRBJ2-5; 14 bases align to TRBD2. Trimming cost V 4 bases and J 1 base; bases outside gene matches: 2. This CDR3 has 16 residues. The germline gives CDR1 SEHNR, CDR2 FQNEAQ (reference sequence).

V usage is TRBV27 and J usage is TRBJ2-2; 9 nucleotides agree with TRBD2. Trimming took 8 bases from V and 3 from J; bases not matched to a gene: 4. This CDR3 is built from 14 residues. From germline, CDR1 is MNHEY and CDR2 SMNVEV (reference sequence). The CDR3 region is CASSIAGDTGELFF. The CDR3 bases are TGTGCCAGCTCGATAGCGGGGGACACCGGGGAGCTGTTTTTT.

The genes are TRBV20-1 and TRBJ1-4; D gene unclear. This CDR3 contains 14 residues. The ends were cut back, 3 bases at V and 7 bases at J, with 15 bases in the middle. From germline, CDR1 is DFQATT and CDR2 SNEGSKA (reference sequence). The DNA of the CDR3 is TGCAGTGCTAGTTCCGCGGACTGGGTTGAAAAACTGTTTTTT. Its translation is CSASSADWVEKLFF.

The rearrangement joins TRBV21-1 to TRBJ2-3; the table's D call TRBD1 went unverified against the DNA. TRBV21-1 is classified as a pseudogene. The CDR3 is made up of 15 amino acids. The CDR3 DNA sequence: TGTGCCAGCAGCGAGGGGGGAGCTAGCACAGATACGCAGTATTTT. Translation gives CASSEGGASTDTQYF.

V is TRBV15 and J is TRBJ2-1; TRBD2 aligns across 7 bases. Germline CDR1 reads LNHNV; CDR2 reads YYDKDF (reference sequence). This CDR3 has 14 amino acids. V lost 4 bases and J lost 13; bases outside the gene matches: 13. This chain's CDR3 is CATSIPFSSGDQFF. The CDR3 DNA follows: TGTGCCACCAGCATCCCCTTTTCTAGCGGAGATCAGTTCTTC.

This chain joins TRBV7-9 and TRBJ2-1, with D possibly TRBD2 on 7 matching bases. This CDR3 region has 13 residues. The germline CDR1 and CDR2 sequences are SEHNR and FQNEAQ (reference sequence). V lost 1 base and J 12 bases, leaving 13 bases between the germline ends. The CDR3: CASSLGGGFPQFF. The CDR3 bases are TGTGCCAGCAGCTTAGGGGGGGGCTTTCCGCAGTTCTTC.

This clonotype was recorded a few times. This chain joins TRBV7-2 and TRBJ2-7; possible D gene TRBD2, 6 bases. The ends were cut back, 5 bases at V and 2 bases at J, with 16 bases in the middle. Germline CDR1 is SGHTA and CDR2 is FQGNSA. This CDR3 has 15 residues. The CDR3 nucleotides are TGTGCCAGCAGCACAAACCTCGGGGGAACCTACGAGCAGTACTTC. Amino acids: CASSTNLGGTYEQYF.

The J gene is TRBJ2-1, the V gene TRBV5-1; 10 bases are shared with TRBD2. Germline CDR1 is SGHRS and CDR2 is YFSETQ. V shed 4 bases, J shed 2 bases, and the junction held 6 bases outside the gene matches. The CDR3 runs to 16 residues. As DNA, the CDR3 is TGCGCCAGCAGCCTAGCGGGGGTGATACCCTACAATGAGCAGTTCTTC. It translates to CASSLAGVIPYNEQFF.

This clonotype was detected a few times. The chain carries TRBV7-9 and TRBJ1-1; D is uncertain. The CDR3 runs 17 residues. V dropped 4 bases and J dropped 0 bases, with 18 bases sitting between them. Germline CDR1 and CDR2: SEHNR and FQNEAQ (reference sequence). The CDR3 reads CASSSSLGNGLNTEAFF. The DNA for the CDR3 is TGTGCCAGCAGCTCCTCCCTAGGGAACGGACTGAACACTGAAGCTTTCTTT.

This clonotype was counted many times. The chain has TRBV9 and TRBJ1-2; weak D call: TRBD1 (5 bases). This CDR3 contains 16 residues. The V end was cut by 3 bases, the J end by 5 bases, with 20 bases between. Germline assignment: CDR1 SGDLS and CDR2 YYNGEE. The DNA for the CDR3 is TGTGCCAGCAGCGCCGTCATAGACAGACGGGGGTATGGCTACACCTTC. Encoded protein: CASSAVIDRRGYGYTF.

The sample holds a few counts of this clonotype. V is TRBV7-9 and J is TRBJ2-3, with D perhaps TRBD2 (6 bases). This CDR3 region has 12 residues. V lost 5 bases and J lost 8, with 11 bases in between. Germline values: CDR1 SEHNR, CDR2 FQNEAQ (reference sequence). The CDR3 here is CASSAGTGTQYF. For the CDR3, the DNA is TGTGCCAGCAGCGCCGGGACTGGTACGCAGTATTTT. The entire variable domain, with the rest obtained from reference TRBV7-9 and TRBJ2-3, is as follows: DTGVSQNPRHKITKRGQNVTFRCDPISEHNRLYWYRQTLGQGPEFLTYFQNEAQLEKSRLLSDRFSAERPKGSFSTLEIQRTEQGDSAMYLCASSAGTGTQYFGPGTRLTVL.